These 18 T cell receptor beta chains were all obtained from the same sample, sequenced in a study of CD8+CD57+ T cells in acquired aplastic anemia. CDR3 and TCR beta VDJ profiling relied on genomic DNA as the template. TCRdb re-derived calls from the reads in MiXCR, one entry per CDR3 protein. The sample records under 75,000 distinct CDR3 sequences, roughly half being singletons. The sequenced sample consisted of sorted CD4+, CD8+, or CD8+CD57+ T cells (not recorded which) from PBMCs. The receptors come from a human donor in good health, serving as a control.

Comments on this clonotype: This CDR3 is missing its conserved last phenylalanine or tryptophan, likely due to a read error. The chain combines TRBV25-1 with TRBJ2-1; D might be TRBD1 (6 bases). V lost 3 bases and J 10 bases, leaving 16 bases between the germline ends. The CDR3 totals 14 residues. Germline CDR1 and CDR2: MGHDK and SYGVNS. DNA of the CDR3: TGTGCCAGCAGTGATGGATCCGGGACATACGAGCAGTTCCTC. It translates to CASSDGSGTYEQFL.

This clonotype has ten or more counts. In nucleotides, the CDR3 is TGTGCCAGCAGTCCGGCACCTGGACACGTTATCCAGTCCTACAATGAGCAGTTCTTC. Translated: CASSPAPGHVIQSYNEQFF. The rearrangement links TRBV11-1 to TRBJ2-1; possible D gene TRBD1, 5 bases. Germline V lookup: CDR1 SGHAT, CDR2 FQDESV (reference sequence). The CDR3 is 19 residues long. V lost 6 bases and J lost 1, with 25 bases in between. Full variable domain (missing parts from reference TRBV11-1 and TRBJ2-1): EAEVAQSPRYKITEKSQAVAFWCDPISGHATLYWYRQILGQGPELLVQFQDESVVDDSQLPKDRFSAERLKGVDSTLKIQPAELGDSAMYLCASSPAPGHVIQSYNEQFFGPGTRLTVL.

This sequence joins TRBV7-9 and TRBJ1-2; tentative D call: TRBD1 (5 bases). Trimming stripped 5 bases from V and 8 bases from J, with 12 bases between. The germline gives CDR1 SEHNR, CDR2 FQNEAQ (reference sequence). The CDR3 covers 12 residues. CDR3 residues: CASSGTPGGYTF. The DNA of the CDR3 is TGTGCCAGCAGCGGGACCCCGGGAGGCTACACCTTC.

The genes are TRBV11-1 and TRBJ1-1, with D possibly TRBD1 on 6 matching bases. This CDR3 has 12 amino acids. The germline gives CDR1 SGHAT, CDR2 FQDESV (reference sequence). V lost 5 bases and J lost 8, with 12 bases in between. Here the CDR3 reads CASSRTDREAFF. The CDR3 DNA reads TGTGCCAGCAGCCGAACCGACAGGGAAGCTTTCTTT.

This sequence joins TRBV20-1 and TRBJ1-2, with unresolved D. V lost 5 bases and J lost 4, with 8 bases in between. CDR3 length equals 11 residues. Germline lookup yields CDR1 DFQATT and CDR2 SNEGSKA (reference sequence). The CDR3 loop reads CSASEGYGYTF. The CDR3 DNA reads as TGCAGTGCTTCGGAAGGCTATGGCTACACCTTC.

At least ten counts were recorded for this clonotype. The chain uses TRBV5-1 and TRBJ1-1; D remains unclear. CDR1 and CDR2 from the germline V gene are SGHRS and YFSETQ. V was shortened by 0 bases and J by 0 bases, with 9 bases between the two germline ends. CDR3 length: 15 amino acids. CDR3: CASSLALGMNTEAFF. In DNA form, the CDR3 reads TGCGCCAGCAGCTTGGCCCTGGGAATGAACACTGAAGCTTTCTTT.

Ten or more counts support this clonotype. The chain combines TRBV28 with TRBJ1-2, with unresolved D. Germline CDR1 is MDHEN and CDR2 is SYDVKM. This CDR3 region has 13 residues. Trimming pared 4 bases from V and 5 bases from J, leaving 11 bases between. In DNA, the CDR3 is TGTGCCAGCAGTTCGCTCGACCTTTATGGCTACACCTTC. Protein: CASSSLDLYGYTF.

This clonotype appeared a few times. V is TRBV10-3 and J is TRBJ2-2; 7 bases are shared with TRBD2. Trimming took 3 bases from V and 0 from J; bases not matched to a gene: 4. The CDR3 has 16 amino acids. Germline V lookup: CDR1 ENHRY, CDR2 SYGVKD. CDR3 sequence reads: CAISDGTTANTGELFF. The CDR3, as DNA: TGTGCCATCAGTGACGGGACTACCGCGAACACCGGGGAGCTGTTTTTT.

This clonotype was found once. V usage is TRBV15 and J usage is TRBJ2-3; D is ambiguous. V was shortened by 3 bases and J by 2 bases, with 3 bases between the two germline ends. The CDR3 has 12 residues. CDR1 is LNHNV, CDR2 YYDKDF, per germline (reference sequence). The CDR3, as DNA: TGTGCCACCAGCAGGACCACAGATACGCAGTATTTT. Its translation: CATSRTTDTQYF.

The chain carries TRBV29-1 and TRBJ2-5; TRBD1 or TRBD2 may be the D gene (5 bases each). The CDR3 has 13 residues. Trimming left V 0 bases short and J 5 bases short, with 10 bases between. Germline CDR1 SQVTM, CDR2 ANQGSEA. In DNA, the CDR3 is TGCAGCGTTGAAGATCAGTGGGGGGAGACCCAGTACTTC. Encoded protein: CSVEDQWGETQYF. Based on the CDR3 plus reference TRBV29-1 and TRBJ2-5, the full variable domain is SAVISQKPSRDICQRGTSLTIQCQVDSQVTMMFWYRQQPGQSLTLIATANQGSEATYESGFVIDKFPISRPNLTFSTLTVSNMSPEDSSIYLCSVEDQWGETQYFGPGTRLLVL.

This chain links TRBV10-2 with TRBJ2-3; 12 bases map to TRBD2. Germline CDR1 is WSHSY and CDR2 is SAAADI. This CDR3 contains 15 residues. V trimming: 5 bases; J trimming: 5 bases; junction bases outside the gene matches: 5. The CDR3 spells CASSRTSGVIDTQYF. CDR3 in DNA: TGCGCCAGCAGTAGGACTAGCGGGGTAATAGATACGCAGTATTTT.

This chain joins TRBV2 and TRBJ2-1, with D perhaps TRBD1 (5 bases). V lost 11 bases, J lost 13 bases, and 27 bases lay in between. Germline V CDR1 and CDR2: SNHLY, FYNNEI. The CDR3 contains 14 residues. The CDR3 sequence is CAGITDPDRAKQFF. Written as DNA, the CDR3 is TGTGCCGGCATTACCGACCCCGACAGAGCAAAACAGTTCTTC.

The genes are TRBV5-8 and TRBJ2-5; 7 bases fit TRBD1. CDR3 length: 13 residues. Per germline, CDR1 SGHTS and CDR2 YDEGEE. Unmatched junction bases numbered 4, after V lost 3 bases and J lost 5 bases. For the CDR3, the DNA is TGTGCCAGCAGCTACACAGGGGTCGAGACCCAGTACTTC. Protein sequence: CASSYTGVETQYF.

In the case of this clonotype: A much bigger clone sits one base away, suggesting this may be a read error. The chain recombines TRBV7-7 with TRBJ2-1; D not resolved. Trimming shortened V by 1 base and J by 10 bases, and 11 bases separated the two germline ends. The CDR3 consists of 13 residues. Germline V gives CDR1 SSHAT, CDR2 FNYEAQ (reference sequence). CDR3 sequence (DNA): TGTGCCAGCAGCTTAGGTCGGACCCAGGAGCAGTTCTTC. It translates to CASSLGRTQEQFF.

The genes are TRBV2 and TRBJ1-6; 7 bases align to TRBD1. This CDR3 has 15 residues. Germline V gives CDR1 SNHLY, CDR2 FYNNEI. V trimming: 7 bases; J trimming: 10 bases; junction bases outside the gene matches: 13. This CDR3 is CASNLGAGGLSPLHF. The CDR3 nucleotides are TGTGCCAGCAACTTAGGGGCAGGGGGGTTGTCACCCCTCCACTTT.

The chain joins TRBV29-1 to TRBJ1-1; D perhaps matches TRBD1 (6 bases). V lost 3 bases, J lost 0 bases, and 14 bases lay in between. The germline V gene has CDR1 SQVTM and CDR2 ANQGSEA. CDR3 length: 15 residues. The CDR3 DNA reads TGCAGCGTTGACAGGGGCCAGGGGATGAACACTGAAGCTTTCTTT. Its translation: CSVDRGQGMNTEAFF.

In its sample, this clonotype is medium-sized. The chain recombines TRBV19 with TRBJ1-2; D might be TRBD1 (5 bases). The CDR3 is made up of 13 amino acids. Trimming shortened V by 5 bases and J by 8 bases, and 15 bases separated the two germline ends. In germline, CDR1 is LNHDA, CDR2 SQIVND (reference sequence). The CDR3 nucleotides are TGTGCCAGTAGTCCCGGGGAGGGACGGGGCTACACCTTC. It is translated as CASSPGEGRGYTF.

In its sample, this clonotype was seen many times. The chain uses TRBV2 and TRBJ1-1; 7 nucleotides line up with TRBD1. Germline CDR1 reads SNHLY; CDR2 reads FYNNEI. With 5 bases clipped from V and 6 bases from J, the junction kept 9 bases outside the gene matches. CDR3 length: 14 residues. CDR3 sequence reads: CASSKTEGAPEAFF. In DNA form, the CDR3 reads TGTGCCAGCAGTAAAACAGAGGGGGCACCTGAAGCTTTCTTT.